A selection of T cell receptor beta chains follows, all from one sample in a study of Graves' ophthalmopathy and Graves' hyperthyroidism. MiXCR was run by TCRdb on the multiplex PCR reads, yielding one entry per CDR3 protein. This table holds 240,000 or so distinct CDR3 sequences, around 45% found once. Sequencing was carried out using peripheral blood. Receptors were obtained from an adult man with Graves' ophthalmopathy. CDR3s include the opening cysteine and the closing phenylalanine or tryptophan. D genes are given only for firm matches. Part of the rows lack a size; the others show once, few, many or a class for expanded clones.

D: .; size: .; J: TRBJ2-3; V: TRBV9; DNA: TGTGCCAGCAGCGAAACTACCACAGATACGCAGTATTTT; CDR3: CASSETTTDTQYF
D: .; size: few; J: TRBJ1-2; V: TRBV7-9; DNA: TGTGCCAGCAGCCGCGAGGCTTACAGGGTTTATGGCTACACCTTC; CDR3: CASSREAYRVYGYTF
D: .; size: few; J: TRBJ2-6; V: TRBV20-1; DNA: TGCAGTGCTAGAGTGGCGGAGTCTGGGGCCAACGTCCTGACTTTC; CDR3: CSARVAESGANVLTF
D: TRBD1; size: few; J: TRBJ1-2; V: TRBV20-1; DNA: TGCAGTGCTAGGGACAGGCTGTTGACTGGCTACACCTTC; CDR3: CSARDRLLTGYTF
D: TRBD1; size: .; J: TRBJ2-5; V: TRBV12-3/TRBV12-4; DNA: TGTGCCAGCAGCCCGTTCGAGCACAGGGGGACCCAGTACTTC; CDR3: CASSPFEHRGTQYF
D: .; size: .; J: TRBJ1-2; V: TRBV10-3; DNA: TGTGCCAGCAGTTTAGCCGACAGAGGCTACACCTTC; CDR3: CASSLADRGYTF
D: .; size: .; J: TRBJ2-2; V: TRBV4-2; DNA: TGTGCCAGCAGCCAAGCCCCGACCGGCGGTGGGGAGCTGTTTTTT; CDR3: CASSQAPTGGGELFF
D: .; size: .; J: TRBJ2-1; V: TRBV7-2; DNA: TGTGCCAGCAGCCGTACCCATGAGCAGTTCTTC; CDR3: CASSRTHEQFF
D: .; size: .; J: TRBJ2-7; V: TRBV9; DNA: TGTGCCAGCAGCGTAGAAGGCGGAACCTACGAGCAGTACTTC; CDR3: CASSVEGGTYEQYF
D: .; size: few; J: TRBJ1-5; V: TRBV24-1; DNA: TGTGCCACCAGTGATTTAGCAGGTAATCAGCCCCAGCATTTT; CDR3: CATSDLAGNQPQHF
D: .; size: .; J: TRBJ2-3; V: TRBV9; DNA: TGTGCCAGCAGCGCGCCAACCGGAGCGGATACGCAGTATTTT; CDR3: CASSAPTGADTQYF
D: TRBD1; size: .; J: TRBJ1-1; V: TRBV20-1; DNA: TGCAGTGCCAGGGGGACAGGGGGAGCTCCCACTGAAGCTTTCTTT; CDR3: CSARGTGGAPTEAFF
D: TRBD1; size: .; J: TRBJ1-1; V: TRBV14; DNA: TGTGCCAGCAGCCCGATGGCGACAGGGGTGACTGAAGCTTTCTTT; CDR3: CASSPMATGVTEAFF
D: .; size: .; J: TRBJ1-1; V: TRBV19; DNA: TGTGCCAGTAGTCCGCCCTGGACAGAAGAAGCTTTCTTT; CDR3: CASSPPWTEEAFF
D: .; size: .; J: TRBJ2-2; V: TRBV12-3/TRBV12-4; DNA: TGTGCCAGCAAGGTGGCAGGGGAGGCCACCGGGGAGCTGTTTTTT; CDR3: CASKVAGEATGELFF
D: .; size: .; J: TRBJ2-7; V: TRBV20-1; DNA: TGCAGTGCTAACCCCGGACAGGAGGGCGAGCAGTACTTC; CDR3: CSANPGQEGEQYF
D: .; size: .; J: TRBJ1-2; V: TRBV10-3; DNA: TGTGCCATCAGACCCCCTAACTATGGCTACACCTTC; CDR3: CAIRPPNYGYTF
D: .; size: few; J: TRBJ1-2; V: TRBV20-1; DNA: TGCAGTGCTAGAGATCCAAGCTTCCCACTGGATGGCTACACCTTC; CDR3: CSARDPSFPLDGYTF
D: .; size: many; J: TRBJ1-2; V: TRBV7-2; DNA: TGTGCCAGCAGCTTAGATACAGACGGCTACACCTTC; CDR3: CASSLDTDGYTF
D: .; size: .; J: TRBJ2-5; V: TRBV12-3/TRBV12-4; DNA: TGTGCCAGCAGTGACAGGTGGTTAGAGACCCAGTACTTC; CDR3: CASSDRWLETQYF
D: TRBD1; size: .; J: TRBJ1-3; V: TRBV9; DNA: TGTGCCAGCAGCGGACAGGGTACACGCTATGGCGGACAGGGCAGTGGAAACACCATATATTTT; CDR3: CASSGQGTRYGGQGSGNTIYF
D: .; size: once; J: TRBJ1-2; V: TRBV10-3; DNA: TGTGCCAGCAGTTACACTAAGGGTGACTATGGCTACACCTTC; CDR3: CASSYTKGDYGYTF
D: .; size: few; J: TRBJ2-7; V: TRBV7-9; DNA: TGTGCCAGCAGGGAGGACAGTCGAGACGAGCAGTACTTC; CDR3: CASREDSRDEQYF
D: .; size: .; J: TRBJ2-5; V: TRBV20-1; DNA: TGCAGTGCTAGAGAGTCGGGGGAGACCCAGTACTTC; CDR3: CSARESGETQYF
D: TRBD1; size: .; J: TRBJ2-7; V: TRBV10-3; DNA: TGTGCCAGCAGTCGGACAGGTGGGTCTACAGAGCAGTACTTC; CDR3: CASSRTGGSTEQYF
D: .; size: .; J: TRBJ1-1; V: TRBV20-1; DNA: TGCAGTGCTAGAGAGGGAGGGACGAACACTGAAGCTTTCTTT; CDR3: CSAREGGTNTEAFF
D: .; size: few; J: TRBJ2-2; V: TRBV9; DNA: TGTGCCAGCAGTACGGGGAACACCGGGGAGCTGTTTTTT; CDR3: CASSTGNTGELFF
D: .; size: .; J: TRBJ1-2; V: TRBV19; DNA: TGTGCCAGTAGTACTCAGGGGAGGGGTAACTATGGCTACACCTTC; CDR3: CASSTQGRGNYGYTF
D: .; size: .; J: TRBJ1-4; V: TRBV7-6; DNA: TGTGCCAGCGCTCGGGACCCTAATGAAAAACTGTTTTTT; CDR3: CASARDPNEKLFF
D: .; size: once; J: TRBJ2-5; V: TRBV11-2; DNA: TGTGCCAGCAGTCAACAGGGGACTTGGGAGACCCAGTACTTC; CDR3: CASSQQGTWETQYF
D: .; size: .; J: TRBJ2-7; V: TRBV4-2; DNA: TGTGCCAGCAGCCAAGAGTACCCGTTGAGATCCTACGAGCAGTACTTC; CDR3: CASSQEYPLRSYEQYF
D: .; size: .; J: TRBJ2-7; V: TRBV20-1; DNA: TGCAGTGCTGAGGGCCAGGACTCCTACGAGCAGTACTTC; CDR3: CSAEGQDSYEQYF
D: .; size: few; J: TRBJ2-5; V: TRBV20-1; DNA: TGCAGTGCTAGAGACAGGCCAGGGCTAAGTGAGACCCAGTACTTC; CDR3: CSARDRPGLSETQYF
D: .; size: few; J: TRBJ1-2; V: TRBV29-1; DNA: TGCAGCGTTGGGGTGACGGAGCCTCTTGACTATGGCTACACCTTC; CDR3: CSVGVTEPLDYGYTF
D: .; size: .; J: TRBJ2-7; V: TRBV9; DNA: TGTGCCAGCAGCGCAAACCCCAGGGTTGCTAACTACGAGCAGTACTTC; CDR3: CASSANPRVANYEQYF
D: TRBD1; size: .; J: TRBJ2-5; V: TRBV7-9; DNA: TGTGCCAGCAGACGGGACAGCTGGGTAGAGACCCAGTACTTC; CDR3: CASRRDSWVETQYF